The 30 T cell receptor beta chains below all came from one sample that was sequenced in a study of blood T cells in healthy people across ages. Primers used in a second PCR of about 7 to 12 cycles were a sample-barcoded 5' primer and a J-beta primer mix. TCRdb called the 5' RACE reads again in MiXCR, with one record for every CDR3 protein. The sample yields some 760,000 distinct CDR3 sequences, 25% seen once. A further study also used this sample, focusing on T cells of mothers and their children.

The sample was blood. The source of these receptors is a boy younger than 18 in good health.

This chain connects TRBV5-6 to TRBJ2-1; D might be TRBD1 (6 bases). Between the trimmed V and J ends, which lost 0 bases and 1 base, there was a span of 11 bases. CDR3 length: 16 residues. Germline CDR1 reads SGHDT; CDR2 reads YYEEEE. CDR3 sequence (DNA): TGTGCCAGCAGCTTGGACAGGGAATTTTCCTACAATGAGCAGTTCTTC. Protein product: CASSLDREFSYNEQFF.

The chain uses TRBV12-3 or TRBV12-4 and TRBJ2-4; D not certain. The CDR3 sequence is 12 residues long. The ends were cut back, 5 bases at V and 6 bases at J, with 8 bases in the middle. CDR3 DNA sequence: TGTGCCAGCAGTCGGACGGTAAACATTCAGTACTTC. Its translation is CASSRTVNIQYF.

This clonotype was seen more than once but under ten times. This chain joins TRBV10-3 and TRBJ2-1; D is unclear. CDR1 and CDR2 (germline): ENHRY, SYGVKD. V lost 0 bases to trimming and J lost 6 bases, with 9 bases between them. The CDR3 covers 14 residues. The CDR3 DNA follows: TGTGCCATCAGTGAGTCGAGAGTGGGCAATGAGCAGTTCTTC. This encodes CAISESRVGNEQFF.

This clonotype was observed a handful of times. The rearrangement links TRBV6-2 or TRBV6-3 to TRBJ2-5; D remains ambiguous. The DNA end is more similar to TRBJ2-1, so the J call may be wrong. CDR1 and CDR2 (germline): MNHEY, SVGEGT. There are 13 residues in the CDR3. DNA for the CDR3: TGTGCCAGCAGTTACTTCTTGGACAATGAGCAGTTCTTC. This translates into CASSYFLDNEQFF.

This clonotype has a handful of counts. The chain uses TRBV29-1 and TRBJ2-7; TRBD1 might be the D (5 bases). This CDR3 is built from 14 residues. The V end lost 2 bases, the J end lost 2 bases, and 13 bases lay between the germline ends. Per germline, CDR1 SQVTM and CDR2 ANQGSEA. CDR3 DNA: TGCAGCGTTGAATATAAGGGGTCCCCCTACGAGCAGTACTTC. Translating it yields CSVEYKGSPYEQYF.

This chain connects TRBV9 to TRBJ1-1, with TRBD1 matching 8 bases. V lost 7 bases, J lost 3 bases, and 14 bases stayed unmatched. The CDR3 loop spans 16 amino acids. Germline values: CDR1 SGDLS, CDR2 YYNGEE. This chain's CDR3 is CASLPGGAIKDTEAFF. For the CDR3, the DNA is TGTGCCAGCTTACCAGGGGGCGCAATTAAGGACACTGAAGCTTTCTTT.

The rearrangement joins TRBV20-1 to TRBJ2-3; 8 nucleotides match TRBD2. The germline V gene has CDR1 DFQATT and CDR2 SNEGSKA (reference sequence). The CDR3 has 16 amino acids. Germline trimming cut 3 bases from V and 2 bases from J; bases unmatched to any gene: 10. CDR3 sequence: CSARDAASGHTDTQYF. The CDR3 DNA reads TGCAGTGCTAGGGACGCCGCTAGCGGGCACACAGATACGCAGTATTTT.

CDR3: CASRHGQGARRYQETQYF. The CDR3 DNA follows: TGTGCCAGCAGGCATGGACAGGGGGCTAGGAGGTACCAAGAGACCCAGTACTTC. The V gene is TRBV11-2, the J gene TRBJ2-5, with 11 bases identical to TRBD1. V was pared by 6 bases and J by 0 bases, with 12 bases of the junction left unmatched. Germline loops: CDR1 SGHAT, CDR2 FQNNGV. This CDR3 is built from 18 residues.

The V and J genes are TRBV7-2 and TRBJ2-5, with D tentatively TRBD1 or TRBD2 (5 bases each). This CDR3 contains 15 residues. Trimming removed 5 bases at V and 2 bases at J, with 15 bases between. Germline CDR1 and CDR2: SGHTA and FQGNSA. This CDR3 reads CASSPLGRHQETQYF. In DNA, the CDR3 is TGTGCCAGCAGCCCCTTGGGACGGCATCAAGAGACCCAGTACTTC.

In regard to this clonotype: This may come from a read error, since a much larger clone is one base off. The V gene is TRBV4-2, the J gene TRBJ2-7; TRBD2 matches at 7 bases. CDR1 and CDR2 from the germline V gene are LGHNA and YNFKEQ. The length of the CDR3 is 13 residues. The J segment lost 9 bases and the V segment lost 8 bases, leaving 13 bases of the junction unmatched. The CDR3 nucleotides read TGTGCCAGCGCTAGCGGACGCGATTGGGGGCAGTACTTC. Translation: CASASGRDWGQYF.

The rearrangement links TRBV7-9 to TRBJ2-5; D may be TRBD2 (6 bases). The J call is in doubt because the DNA end fits TRBJ2-7 better. This CDR3 contains 16 residues. Per germline, CDR1 SEHNR and CDR2 FQNEAQ (reference sequence). In DNA form, the CDR3 reads TGTGCCAGCAGCGACCGCGAGATCGGGGGATTCTACGAGCAGTACTTC. Protein product: CASSDREIGGFYEQYF.

This clonotype has a count of ten or more. The rearrangement uses TRBV7-9 and TRBJ1-4, with unresolved D. Between the trimmed V and J ends, which lost 5 bases and 8 bases, there was a span of 21 bases. Germline loops: CDR1 SEHNR, CDR2 FQNEAQ (reference sequence). The CDR3 is 16 amino acids. CDR3 loop: CASSQGPPGHGEKLFF. CDR3 sequence (DNA): TGTGCCAGCAGCCAAGGCCCGCCCGGGCATGGGGAAAAACTGTTTTTT.

In this sample, this clonotype turned up a few times. The chain joins TRBV14 to TRBJ2-2; D uncertain. This CDR3 is built from 16 residues. The V end was cut by 4 bases, the J end by 1 base, with 13 bases between. CDR1 is SGHDN and CDR2 is FVKESK in the germline V gene. As DNA, the CDR3 is TGTGCCAGCAGCCTCCTGCCGGCAGAGAACACCGGGGAGCTGTTTTTT. Residues: CASSLLPAENTGELFF.

This clonotype is termed medium-sized. The gene calls are TRBV3-1 and TRBJ2-5; D gene uncertain. CDR3 size: 13 residues. Trimming shortened V by 2 bases and J by 5 bases, and 9 bases separated the two germline ends. Germline-derived CDR1 and CDR2 are LGHDT and YNNKEL (reference sequence). The CDR3 DNA follows: TGTGCCAGCAGCCAATCCGGTCCCGAGACCCAGTACTTC. Translation gives CASSQSGPETQYF.

The chain recombines TRBV7-6 with TRBJ2-5, with TRBD2 identical over 8 bases. With V trimmed by 3 bases and J by 11 bases, 11 bases remained unmatched. The CDR3 is 14 residues long. Germline lookup yields CDR1 SGHVS and CDR2 FNYEAQ. The DNA of the CDR3 is TGTGCCAGCAGCTTTGTAGCGGGGAGTGGAGAGCAGTACTTC. Translated, it gives CASSFVAGSGEQYF.

The DNA for the CDR3 is TGTGCCAGCAGCCCCCGACCTTCTAGCCCTGAAAAACTGTTTTTT. This gives the protein CASSPRPSSPEKLFF. This rearrangement joins TRBV12-3 or TRBV12-4 to TRBJ1-4; D is undetermined. CDR3 length: 15 amino acids. V lost 6 bases to trimming and J lost 7 bases, with 18 bases between them.

This clonotype was detected only a few times. The chain uses TRBV7-2 and TRBJ2-7; a weak D match, TRBD1 (6 bases). CDR3 length: 12 amino acids. CDR1 is SGHTA and CDR2 is FQGNSA in the germline V gene. The germline V and J ends were trimmed by 5 bases and 3 bases, with 8 bases remaining between them. The CDR3 nucleotides read TGTGCCAGCAGCACGGGACACTACGAGCAGTACTTC. Residues: CASSTGHYEQYF.

This chain uses TRBV20-1 with TRBJ1-2; possible D gene TRBD1, 6 bases. Germline CDR1 is DFQATT and CDR2 is SNEGSKA (reference sequence). The length of the CDR3 is 13 residues. Trimming removed 5 bases at V and 5 bases at J, with 15 bases between. CDR3 amino acids: CSARTGNGYGYTF. CDR3 sequence (DNA): TGCAGTGCTCGCACAGGGAATGGGTATGGCTACACCTTC.

The chain has TRBV21-1 and TRBJ2-5; the DNA was not used to check the table's D call, TRBD2. TRBV21-1 is noted as a pseudogene. This CDR3 contains 14 residues. In DNA, the CDR3 is TGTGCCAGCAGCAAAAGTGCGGGGTTAAAGACCCAGTACTTC. Translation gives CASSKSAGLKTQYF.

This clonotype has more than one count but fewer than ten. This chain uses TRBV12-3 or TRBV12-4 with TRBJ1-5, with D perhaps TRBD1 (5 bases). Trimming cost V 3 bases and J 7 bases, with 10 bases left between them. The CDR3 contains 13 residues. CDR3 sequence (DNA): TGTGCCAGCAGTTTCAGGGAGGAGCAGCCCCAGCATTTT. As protein: CASSFREEQPQHF.

The chain is built from TRBV29-1 and TRBJ1-1; D is uncertain. Looked up from germline, CDR1 is SQVTM and CDR2 is ANQGSEA. CDR3 size: 11 residues. The V end was cut by 4 bases, the J end by 7 bases, with 10 bases between. The CDR3 reads CSVGGGSEAFF. As DNA, the CDR3 is TGCAGCGTTGGGGGTGGCAGTGAAGCTTTCTTT.

In its sample, this clonotype was seen a few times. This rearrangement joins TRBV10-3 to TRBJ2-7; unclear D gene. Germline V gene lookup returns CDR1 ENHRY and CDR2 SYGVKD. V was shortened by 4 bases and J by 4 bases, with 17 bases between the two germline ends. The CDR3 length is 15 residues. CDR3 nucleotides: TGTGCCATCAGTGCCCCTGACAAGGGCCAGTACGAGCAGTACTTC. It codes for CAISAPDKGQYEQYF.

The chain combines TRBV5-1 with TRBJ2-7, with D unclear. The length of the CDR3 is 15 residues. CDR1 is SGHRS and CDR2 is YFSETQ in the germline V gene. V dropped 0 bases and J dropped 2 bases, with 12 bases sitting between them. In nucleotides, the CDR3 is TGCGCCAGCAGCTTGGGGACGCAGTTAGCCTACGAGCAGTACTTC. Protein: CASSLGTQLAYEQYF.

This clonotype was detected only a few times. The chain carries TRBV6-5 and TRBJ1-4; the D gene is possibly TRBD1 (5 bases). Trimming stripped 6 bases from V and 8 bases from J, with 10 bases between. Germline CDR1 MNHEY, CDR2 SVGAGI. There are 12 residues in the CDR3. The DNA for the CDR3 is TGTGCCAGCAGGGGCGACAGAGAAAAACTGTTTTTT. Encoded protein: CASRGDREKLFF.

This clonotype showed up just a few times. The CDR3 protein is CSASPSGGTLEQFF. DNA for the CDR3: TGCAGTGCTAGTCCTAGCGGGGGGACTTTGGAGCAGTTCTTC. The chain is built from TRBV20-1 and TRBJ2-1; 11 bases fit TRBD2. V gave up 3 bases and J gave up 10 bases; unmatched junction bases: 8. The CDR3 consists of 14 residues. The germline V gene encodes CDR1 DFQATT and CDR2 SNEGSKA (reference sequence).

The rearrangement uses TRBV5-1 and TRBJ2-3; 12 bases align to TRBD2. Germline-derived CDR1 and CDR2 are SGHRS and YFSETQ. There are 16 residues in the CDR3. Unmatched junction bases numbered 8, after V lost 3 bases and J lost 6 bases. CDR3 bases: TGCGCCAGCAGCTGGAGGACTAGCGGGAAGGGTGATACGCAGTATTTT. Translating gives CASSWRTSGKGDTQYF.

This chain links TRBV6-6 with TRBJ2-4, with a tentative D call TRBD2 (6 bases). In germline, CDR1 is MNHNY, CDR2 SVGAGI (reference sequence). The CDR3 runs 15 residues. V lost 0 bases to trimming and J lost 7 bases, with 13 bases between them. CDR3 sequence (DNA): TGTGCCAGCAGTTACTCGGCAGCCCGGGGGAACATTCAGTACTTC. Amino acids: CASSYSAARGNIQYF.

This clonotype turned up a few times. J is TRBJ2-5 and V is TRBV7-9, with 10 bases aligning to TRBD1. Losses at the gene ends were 4 bases for V and 4 bases for J; bases not matched to a gene: 9. This CDR3 has 16 amino acids. Germline V gene data show CDR1 as SEHNR and CDR2 as FQNEAQ (reference sequence). CDR3: CASSSRGQGGGETQYF. The CDR3 nucleotides are TGTGCCAGCAGCTCCCGTGGACAGGGGGGAGGAGAGACCCAGTACTTC. Looking up the rest from reference TRBV7-9 and TRBJ2-5 gives the full variable domain: DTGVSQNPRHKITKRGQNVTFRCDPISEHNRLYWYRQTLGQGPEFLTYFQNEAQLEKSRLLSDRFSAERPKGSFSTLEIQRTEQGDSAMYLCASSSRGQGGGETQYFGPGTRLLVL.

The gene calls are TRBV15 and TRBJ2-1; 10 bases are shared with TRBD1. Matching the DNA end better, TRBJ2-7 makes the J call doubtful. Germline CDR1 LNHNV, CDR2 YYDKDF (reference sequence). This CDR3 is 16 amino acids long. The CDR3 region is CATSRQPGTGAYEQYF. CDR3 nucleotide sequence: TGTGCCACCAGCAGACAACCCGGGACAGGGGCCTACGAGCAGTACTTC.

The chain joins TRBV4-3 to TRBJ2-5; 8 bases agree with TRBD2. The J call may be wrong; the DNA end is better matched by TRBJ2-1. The CDR3 loop spans 17 amino acids. Looked up from germline, CDR1 is LGHNA and CDR2 is YSLEER. CDR3 DNA sequence: TGCGCCAGCAGCCAAGATAATCGGGGGGGCTTAGAAAATGAGCAGTTCTTC. Translated: CASSQDNRGGLENEQFF.